One sample yielded the 20 T cell receptor beta chains listed below, sequenced in a study of PD-L1 blockade in urothelial cancer. Using immunoSEQ multiplex PCR, the repertoire was profiled, and TCRdb retains in-frame clones only, with some absent. The sample contains approximately 110,000 clones, around 85% of which appear only once. The sequences come from PBMCs, collected around atezolizumab (anti-PD-L1) treatment. All receptors come from a man aged 45 to 65 with urothelial cancer.

The chain links TRBV7-2 to TRBJ2-3, with D uncertain. CDR1 is SGHTA and CDR2 is FQGNSA in the germline V gene. The V and J ends lost 7 bases and 5 bases respectively, with 13 bases between them. The CDR3 length is 13 residues. DNA of the CDR3: TGTGCCAGCACCTTCTTCCCCAGAGATACGCAGTATTTT. The encoded protein is CASTFFPRDTQYF.

The chain has TRBV6-1 and TRBJ2-5; a weak D match, TRBD2 (7 bases). This CDR3 spans 14 amino acids. Germline CDR1 MNHNS, CDR2 SASEGT. The V and J ends lost 7 bases and 1 base respectively, with 13 bases between them. The CDR3 nucleotides read TGTGCCAGCATTCCTGGGGGGGCCCAAGAGACCCAGTACTTC. It translates to CASIPGGAQETQYF.

J is TRBJ2-2 and V is TRBV28, with 7 bases matching TRBD1. The CDR3 has 15 amino acids. Germline-derived CDR1 and CDR2 are MDHEN and SYDVKM. After removal of 5 bases from V and 3 bases from J, the junction contained 6 bases not matched to a gene. The CDR3 is CASSQNTGDTGELFF. The DNA for the CDR3 is TGTGCCAGCAGTCAAAACACAGGGGACACCGGGGAGCTGTTTTTT.

The chain recombines TRBV11-2 with TRBJ2-7; no firm D call. Trimming shortened V by 2 bases and J by 5 bases, and 7 bases separated the two germline ends. Germline V gives CDR1 SGHAT, CDR2 FQNNGV. The CDR3 length is 12 residues. The CDR3 reads CASSLTQNEQYF. Here the CDR3 DNA reads TGTGCCAGCAGCTTAACGCAGAACGAGCAGTACTTC.

V gene TRBV2 combines with J gene TRBJ1-1, with unresolved D. This CDR3 has 13 amino acids. Trimming left V 11 bases short and J 4 bases short, with 17 bases between. In germline, CDR1 is SNHLY, CDR2 FYNNEI. The CDR3 DNA is TGTGCCGGCCGGAGCACCCCCGCCACTGAAGCTTTCTTT. Its protein product is CAGRSTPATEAFF.

The rearrangement uses TRBV25-1 and TRBJ2-2; possibly TRBD1 for D (5 bases). Germline CDR1 and CDR2: MGHDK and SYGVNS. The CDR3 covers 15 residues. Trimming removed 0 bases from V and 4 bases from J, with 9 bases in between. The CDR3 sequence is CASSEYWGATGELFF. As DNA, the CDR3 is TGTGCCAGCAGTGAATACTGGGGCGCCACCGGGGAGCTGTTTTTT.

This clone came up a few times. The V call is TRBV6-1, the J call TRBJ1-5, with D maybe TRBD1 (6 bases). The V end lost 5 bases, the J end lost 3 bases, and 14 bases lay between the germline ends. The CDR3 is 15 residues long. Germline CDR1 reads MNHNS; CDR2 reads SASEGT. CDR3 sequence (DNA): TGTGCCAGCAGTCAGACAGGCTATGACAATCAGCCCCAGCATTTT. Translation: CASSQTGYDNQPQHF.

The V and J genes are TRBV5-1 and TRBJ2-1, with 9 positions matching TRBD1. The CDR3 is made up of 17 amino acids. The germline V gene encodes CDR1 SGHRS and CDR2 YFSETQ. J gave up 0 bases and V 4 bases, and 8 bases lay outside the gene matches. This CDR3 is CASSPGQGKNSYNEQFF. Written as DNA, the CDR3 is TGCGCCAGCAGCCCGGGACAGGGAAAAAACTCCTACAATGAGCAGTTCTTC.

This chain joins TRBV2 and TRBJ1-1, with D possibly matching TRBD1 (6 bases). Germline V lookup: CDR1 SNHLY, CDR2 FYNNEI. This CDR3 is built from 14 residues. Trimming took off 6 bases at V and 1 base at J, with 12 bases between the two ends. The CDR3 coding sequence is TGTGCCAGCAGAGTCGGACAGACGAACACTGAAGCTTTCTTT. Its protein is CASRVGQTNTEAFF.

J is TRBJ2-2 and V is TRBV9; 8 positions agree with TRBD2. This CDR3 has 14 residues. Germline lookup yields CDR1 SGDLS and CDR2 YYNGEE. V shed 4 bases, J shed 5 bases, and the junction held 4 bases outside the gene matches. CDR3 sequence (DNA): TGTGCCAGCAGCCTGTTAGCGGGAACCGGGGAGCTGTTTTTT. This translates into CASSLLAGTGELFF.

CDR3 nucleotides: TGTGCCAGTAGTATCGGGGTTTCTGGAAACACCATATATTTT. It specifies CASSIGVSGNTIYF. The chain joins TRBV19 to TRBJ1-3; D is undetermined. Germline loops: CDR1 LNHDA, CDR2 SQIVND (reference sequence). The V and J ends lost 3 bases and 1 base respectively, with 7 bases between them. CDR3 length: 14 residues.

This chain joins TRBV6-1 and TRBJ2-6, with 9 bases fitting TRBD2. The CDR3 consists of 17 residues. Germline CDR1 MNHNS, CDR2 SASEGT. The V segment lost 3 bases and the J segment 1 base; nucleotides outside the gene matches: 4. The CDR3 sequence: CASSDRGRASGANVLTF. The DNA for the CDR3 is TGTGCCAGCAGTGATCGCGGGAGGGCATCTGGGGCCAACGTCCTGACTTTC.

This clone was counted between two and nine times. V usage is TRBV28 and J usage is TRBJ1-1; a possible D gene is TRBD1 (6 bases). V lost 5 bases to trimming and J lost 6 bases, with 10 bases between them. The germline V gene has CDR1 MDHEN and CDR2 SYDVKM. The CDR3 totals 12 residues. This CDR3 reads CASSTHRAEAFF. The DNA for the CDR3 is TGTGCCAGCAGTACCCACAGGGCTGAAGCTTTCTTT.

The chain combines TRBV4-1 with TRBJ1-1, with 7 nucleotides matching TRBD1. This CDR3 is built from 13 residues. Germline trimming cut 10 bases from V and 7 bases from J; bases unmatched to any gene: 12. Germline CDR1 reads MGHRA; CDR2 reads YSYEKL. This CDR3 reads CATSSGGGSEAFF. CDR3 in DNA: TGCGCCACCTCATCCGGAGGGGGCAGTGAAGCTTTCTTT.

The chain employs TRBV5-4 and TRBJ2-3; TRBD2 matches 9 bases. The ends lost 4 bases at V and 0 bases at J; junction bases unmatched: 6. The germline V gene encodes CDR1 SGHNT and CDR2 YYREEE (reference sequence). The CDR3 sequence is 16 residues long. The CDR3 nucleotides are TGTGCCAGCAGCACGGGGACTAGCACTAGCACAGATACGCAGTATTTT. Translation gives CASSTGTSTSTDTQYF.

V gene TRBV5-5 combines with J gene TRBJ2-5; 9 bases are a match to TRBD1. J lost 5 bases, V lost 4 bases, and 6 bases had no gene match. The CDR3 runs 14 residues. Germline V gene sequence: CDR1 SGHKS, CDR2 YYEKEE (reference sequence). The DNA of the CDR3 is TGTGCCAGCAGCATCACAGGGGGCTGGGAGACCCAGTACTTC. Encoded protein: CASSITGGWETQYF.

The V gene is TRBV11-2, the J gene TRBJ1-6; D may be TRBD1 (5 bases). The germline gives CDR1 SGHAT, CDR2 FQNNGV. This CDR3 region has 15 residues. V shed 5 bases and J shed 5 bases, with 13 bases lying between them. The CDR3 sequence is CASSARQGHNSPLHF. Written as DNA, the CDR3 is TGTGCCAGCAGCGCCCGGCAGGGCCATAATTCACCCCTCCACTTT.

The chain uses TRBV6-5 and TRBJ2-7; TRBD1 aligns across 9 bases. The CDR3 consists of 15 residues. Germline lookup yields CDR1 MNHEY and CDR2 SVGAGI. V lost 5 bases, J lost 2 bases, and 7 bases stayed unmatched. CDR3 DNA sequence: TGTGCCAGCAGTCGCGATGGACAGGGGACCTACGAGCAGTACTTC. Translated: CASSRDGQGTYEQYF.

This chain uses TRBV13 with TRBJ2-1; TRBD2 matches at 8 bases. With 4 bases clipped from V and 7 bases from J, the junction kept 12 bases outside the gene matches. Germline CDR1 is PRHDT and CDR2 is FYEKMQ (reference sequence). The length of the CDR3 is 16 residues. The chain's CDR3 is CASSSDAGGTYNEQFF. For the CDR3, the DNA is TGTGCCAGCAGCTCCGACGCGGGAGGAACATATAATGAGCAGTTCTTC.

This clone was picked up a small number of times. The J gene is TRBJ1-6, the V gene TRBV10-3, with 7 nucleotides matching TRBD1. The V segment lost 0 bases and the J segment 10 bases; nucleotides outside the gene matches: 6. In germline, CDR1 is ENHRY, CDR2 SYGVKD. The CDR3 is 15 amino acids. The chain's CDR3 is CAISESDRSGSPLHF. Here the CDR3 DNA reads TGTGCCATCAGTGAGTCGGACAGGTCGGGGTCACCCCTCCACTTT.